This TCR beta chain was profiled in a study of PD-1 blockade in mismatch repair-deficient tumors. Broader study findings: Tumor-resident clones, often absent from pretreatment blood, expanded after pembrolizumab and then contracted.

This clone was seen many times. What it binds is unknown. The repertoire was sequenced with immunoSEQ multiplex PCR; TCRdb's copy has only in-frame clones and lacks some. Among about 38,000 clones listed, 70% to 80% were seen once. Germline CDR1 and CDR2: SGHVS and FQNEAQ. Trimming left V 3 bases short and J 5 bases short, with 7 bases between. This CDR3 spans 13 amino acids. This TCR came from an adult with mismatch repair-deficient cancer. This sample comprised peripheral blood, obtained 4 weeks after starting pembrolizumab. V is TRBV7-8 and J is TRBJ2-2; no clear D. The CDR3, as DNA: TGTGCCAGCAGCTTGGGTCGGACCGGGGAGCTGTTTTTT. Amino acids: CASSLGRTGELFF. The full variable domain, with the rest looked up from reference TRBV7-8 and TRBJ2-2, is GAGVSQSPRYKVAKRGQDVALRCDPISGHVSLFWYQQALGQGPEFLTYFQNEAQLDKSGLPSDRFFAERPEGSVSTLKIQRTQQEDSAVYLCASSLGRTGELFFGEGSRLTVL.